This T cell receptor beta chain was observed in a study of Graves' ophthalmopathy and Graves' hyperthyroidism. Study overall: Peripheral blood was gathered at the point of initial diagnosis, before any treatment started.

Overall study findings and caveats: Blood contained most expanded thyroid clonotypes exceeding 0.001 frequency. A model of 13 signatures distinguished ophthalmopathy from stable hyperthyroidism at roughly 86% sensitivity and 65% to 84% specificity.

This clonotype was observed at least ten times. The antigen remains undetermined. The CDR3 runs to 13 residues. Trimming removed 4 bases at V and 7 bases at J, with 14 bases between. Germline V gene data show CDR1 as SGHRS and CDR2 as YFSETQ. As the template, RNA transcripts were used to amplify TCR beta CDR3 regions. Second-round multiplex PCR came after first-round RT-PCR with HTBI primers. TCRdb independently ran MiXCR on the multiplex PCR reads; one entry per CDR3 protein. Counted here are 600,000 to 650,000 distinct CDR3 sequences, around a fifth occurring once; the ten biggest clones make up approximately 6.5%.

The source material was peripheral blood. V gene TRBV5-1 combines with J gene TRBJ1-1; maybe TRBD1 (6 bases). This TCR was recovered from a woman between 18 and 29 years old with stable Graves' hyperthyroidism. Some clones in this sample may be carry-over from other donors' samples. The CDR3 loop reads CASSPRGTHEAFF. As DNA, the CDR3 is TGCGCCAGCAGCCCGCGGGGGACACATGAAGCTTTCTTT. Complete variable domain (other parts from reference TRBV5-1 and TRBJ1-1): KAGVTQTPRYLIKTRGQQVTLSCSPISGHRSVSWYQQTPGQGLQFLFEYFSETQRNKGNFPGRFSGRQFSNSRSEMNVSTLELGDSALYLCASSPRGTHEAFFGQGTRLTVV.